The source of this T cell receptor (beta chain) is a study of graft-versus-host responses after intestinal transplantation. The authors combined about 200,000 CFSE-labeled responder cells with about 200,000 irradiated, violet-dye-labeled stimulator cells in plates. Germline V gives CDR1 SGHRS, CDR2 YFSETQ. The CDR3 has 15 amino acids. Losses at the gene ends were 4 bases for V and 0 bases for J; bases not matched to a gene: 3. General observations from the study: Analysis identified GvH clones in recipient marrow, with some appearing first in ileum or blood.

Generated by immunoSEQ multiplex PCR, the TCRdb table keeps only in-frame clones and is missing some. The data show roughly 10,000 clones, roughly a third seen once. The TCR originated in a human patient who received an intestinal transplant. V gene TRBV5-1 combines with J gene TRBJ2-1; 8 bases fit TRBD1. Specimen: alloreactive CD8+ T cells from a mixed lymphocyte reaction culture, collected before intestinal transplant. Stated subset: CFSE-low proliferating T cells sorted from roughly 6-day pre-transplant mixed lymphocyte reaction (GvH or HvG direction). The CDR3 bases are TGCGCCAGCAGCACCGGGACAGGCTCCTACAATGAGCAGTTCTTC. This codes for CASSTGTGSYNEQFF.